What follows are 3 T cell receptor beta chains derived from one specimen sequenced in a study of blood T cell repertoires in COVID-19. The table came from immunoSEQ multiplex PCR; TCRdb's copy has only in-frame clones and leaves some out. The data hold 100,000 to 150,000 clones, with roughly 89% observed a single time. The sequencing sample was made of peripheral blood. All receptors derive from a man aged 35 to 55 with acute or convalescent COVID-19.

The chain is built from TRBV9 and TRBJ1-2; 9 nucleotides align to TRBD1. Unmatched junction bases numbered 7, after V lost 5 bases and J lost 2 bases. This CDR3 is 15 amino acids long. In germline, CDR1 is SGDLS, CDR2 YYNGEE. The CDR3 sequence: CASSQGQGMNYGYTF. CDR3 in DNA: TGTGCCAGCAGTCAGGGACAGGGTATGAACTATGGCTACACCTTC.

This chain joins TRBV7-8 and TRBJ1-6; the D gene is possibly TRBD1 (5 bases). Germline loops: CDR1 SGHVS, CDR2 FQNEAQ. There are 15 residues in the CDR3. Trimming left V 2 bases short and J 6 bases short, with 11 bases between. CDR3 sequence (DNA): TGTGCCAGCAGCTTAAGGGAAGGGGCTAATTCACCCCTCCACTTT. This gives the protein CASSLREGANSPLHF.

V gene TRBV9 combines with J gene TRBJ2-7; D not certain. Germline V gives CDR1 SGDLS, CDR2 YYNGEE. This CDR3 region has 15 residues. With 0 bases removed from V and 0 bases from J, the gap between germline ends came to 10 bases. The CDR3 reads CASSVGGDPSYEQYF. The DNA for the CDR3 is TGTGCCAGCAGCGTAGGAGGAGATCCCTCCTACGAGCAGTACTTC.